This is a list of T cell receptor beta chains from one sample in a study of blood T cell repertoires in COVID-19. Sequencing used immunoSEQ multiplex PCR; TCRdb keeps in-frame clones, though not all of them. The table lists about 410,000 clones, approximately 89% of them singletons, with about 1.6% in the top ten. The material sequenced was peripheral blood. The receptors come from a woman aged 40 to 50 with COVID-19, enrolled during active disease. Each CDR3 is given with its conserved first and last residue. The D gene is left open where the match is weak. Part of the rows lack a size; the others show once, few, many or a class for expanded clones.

CDR3 DNA: TGCAGCGTTGATCAGTGGCAGGGCGCGGGAAACACCATATATTTT
CDR3 protein: CSVDQWQGAGNTIYF
V gene: TRBV29-1
D gene: -
J gene: TRBJ1-3
clone size: -

CDR3 DNA: TGTGCCAGCAGTTTTCTCCTAGGTCGTGGTGGCTACACCTTC
CDR3 protein: CASSFLLGRGGYTF
V gene: TRBV28
D gene: -
J gene: TRBJ1-2
clone size: -

CDR3 DNA: TGCGCCAGCAGCCAAGGGACGGTGGAGGATCGATTCTATGGCTACACCTTC
CDR3 protein: CASSQGTVEDRFYGYTF
V gene: TRBV4-3
D gene: -
J gene: TRBJ1-2
clone size: -

CDR3 DNA: TGTGCCAGCAGTTTGGGGGGGGGCGCCTATGGCTACACCTTC
CDR3 protein: CASSLGGGAYGYTF
V gene: TRBV27
D gene: -
J gene: TRBJ1-2
clone size: -

CDR3 DNA: TGCGCCAGCAGCTCGGGGACTAGCGGGAGATTGGATGAGCAGTTCTTC
CDR3 protein: CASSSGTSGRLDEQFF
V gene: TRBV5-1
D gene: TRBD2
J gene: TRBJ2-1
clone size: -

CDR3 DNA: TGTGCCAGCAGTGAAGGTGGACAATCCAGCCCCCCAAAGAAAACCCAGTACTTC
CDR3 protein: CASSEGGQSSPPKKTQYF
V gene: TRBV2
D gene: -
J gene: TRBJ2-5
clone size: -

CDR3 DNA: TGTGCCAGCAGCTTCCAGGGGGCATTGACCGGGGAGCTGTTTTTT
CDR3 protein: CASSFQGALTGELFF
V gene: TRBV5-6
D gene: TRBD1
J gene: TRBJ2-2
clone size: -

CDR3 DNA: TGTGCCAGCAGCTTGGACCCGGGAGGGGAGACCCAGTACTTC
CDR3 protein: CASSLDPGGETQYF
V gene: TRBV5-6
D gene: TRBD2
J gene: TRBJ2-5
clone size: -

CDR3 DNA: TGTGCCAGCAGCGTAGTGACAGTTACAAACTCTACTAACTATGGCTACACCTTC
CDR3 protein: CASSVVTVTNSTNYGYTF
V gene: TRBV9
D gene: -
J gene: TRBJ1-2
clone size: once

CDR3 DNA: TGTGCCAGCAGCGAGGACAGGGAAAACATTCAGTACTTC
CDR3 protein: CASSEDRENIQYF
V gene: TRBV7-9
D gene: TRBD1
J gene: TRBJ2-4
clone size: -

CDR3 DNA: TGTGCCAGCAGCTTAGGACCCCCCGAAACAGGGGATGAAAAACTGTTTTTT
CDR3 protein: CASSLGPPETGDEKLFF
V gene: TRBV7-9
D gene: TRBD1
J gene: TRBJ1-4
clone size: -

CDR3 DNA: TGTGCCAGCAGCTTTCGGGTCAAGAGGACTGAAGCTTTCTTT
CDR3 protein: CASSFRVKRTEAFF
V gene: TRBV3-1/TRBV3-2
D gene: -
J gene: TRBJ1-1
clone size: once

CDR3 DNA: TGTGCCAGTAGTATCGGCCGGGGGGGCACAGATACGCAGTATTTT
CDR3 protein: CASSIGRGGTDTQYF
V gene: TRBV19
D gene: TRBD2
J gene: TRBJ2-3
clone size: -

CDR3 DNA: TGTGCCAGCAGTTTAGGGACTCAAGAGACCCAGTACTTC
CDR3 protein: CASSLGTQETQYF
V gene: TRBV27
D gene: -
J gene: TRBJ2-5
clone size: once

CDR3 DNA: TGTGCCAGCAGCCAAGCCAGGGGGCTGAGTGAAAAACTGTTTTTT
CDR3 protein: CASSQARGLSEKLFF
V gene: TRBV7-9
D gene: TRBD1
J gene: TRBJ1-4
clone size: -

CDR3 DNA: TGTGCCAGCAGCCCTCCGTCCTACTATGGCTACACCTTC
CDR3 protein: CASSPPSYYGYTF
V gene: TRBV7-2
D gene: -
J gene: TRBJ1-2
clone size: -

CDR3 DNA: TGCGCCAGCAGATTTAGCGGGGGGGGAGAGAATGAGCAGTTCTTC
CDR3 protein: CASRFSGGGENEQFF
V gene: TRBV10-2
D gene: TRBD2
J gene: TRBJ2-1
clone size: once

CDR3 DNA: TGCAGCGTTGAAGATCCGCAGCCCGGCCGGGGTACGCAGTATTTT
CDR3 protein: CSVEDPQPGRGTQYF
V gene: TRBV29-1
D gene: -
J gene: TRBJ2-3
clone size: -

CDR3 DNA: TGTGCCAGCAGTTACAGGAGTCCGAACACCGGGGAGCTGTTTTTT
CDR3 protein: CASSYRSPNTGELFF
V gene: TRBV6-6
D gene: -
J gene: TRBJ2-2
clone size: -

CDR3 DNA: TGTGCCAGCAGGCTAGACAGTGAGAACACTGAAGCTTTCTTT
CDR3 protein: CASRLDSENTEAFF
V gene: TRBV3-1/TRBV3-2
D gene: -
J gene: TRBJ1-1
clone size: -

CDR3 DNA: TGTGCCAGCAGCTTACAGGGGCTGCCCTCCTACGAGCAGTACTTC
CDR3 protein: CASSLQGLPSYEQYF
V gene: TRBV7-3
D gene: -
J gene: TRBJ2-7
clone size: -

CDR3 DNA: TGCGCCAGCAGCTTGGGAGGGGGCACTGAAGCTTTCTTT
CDR3 protein: CASSLGGGTEAFF
V gene: TRBV5-1
D gene: -
J gene: TRBJ1-1
clone size: -

CDR3 DNA: TGTGCCAGCAGCACAATACGGACAGGGGGCAACACTGAAGCTTTCTTT
CDR3 protein: CASSTIRTGGNTEAFF
V gene: TRBV27
D gene: TRBD1
J gene: TRBJ1-1
clone size: -

CDR3 DNA: TGTGCCAGCAGTTATAGAACGAGCTCCTACAATGAGCAGTTCTTC
CDR3 protein: CASSYRTSSYNEQFF
V gene: TRBV6-2/TRBV6-3
D gene: -
J gene: TRBJ2-1
clone size: -